This T cell receptor (beta chain) is from a study of cytomegalovirus exposure and HLA in healthy donors. Study information: Roughly four fifths of around 390 genotyped donors fell in the Caucasian-associated ancestry cluster.

With 0 bases removed from V and 11 bases from J, the gap between germline ends came to 12 bases. The germline V gene encodes CDR1 SGHNT and CDR2 YYREEE (reference sequence). This CDR3 is built from 13 residues. 60 Vbeta and 13 Jbeta primers were used in PCR. TCRdb keeps only in-frame clones here, not all; method: immunoSEQ multiplex PCR. The sample yields about 160,000 clones, about 85% seen once. General observations from the study: Earlier findings revealed that most TCR beta V segments proved productive either about 90% or about 30% of the time.

This clone has a single count. What it binds is unknown. This chain links TRBV5-4 with TRBJ2-4; D is ambiguous. Material: PBMCs. This sequence was found in a man between 18 and 35 years old in good health and CMV-seropositive. CDR3 coding DNA: TGTGCCAGCAGCTTGGAACAGTCTCGAGTTCAGTACTTC. This codes for CASSLEQSRVQYF.